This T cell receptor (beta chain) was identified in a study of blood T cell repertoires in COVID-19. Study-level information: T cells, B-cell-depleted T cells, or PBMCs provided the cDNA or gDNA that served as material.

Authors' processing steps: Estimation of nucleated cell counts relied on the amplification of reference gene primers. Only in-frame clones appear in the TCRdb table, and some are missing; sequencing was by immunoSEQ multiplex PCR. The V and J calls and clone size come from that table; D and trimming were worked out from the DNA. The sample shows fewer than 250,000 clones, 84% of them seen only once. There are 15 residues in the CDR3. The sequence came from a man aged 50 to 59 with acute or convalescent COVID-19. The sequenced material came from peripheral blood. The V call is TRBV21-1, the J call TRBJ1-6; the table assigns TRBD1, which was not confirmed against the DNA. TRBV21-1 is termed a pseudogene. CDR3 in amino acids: CASSTEGQGNSPLHF. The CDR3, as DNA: TGTGCCAGCAGTACAGAAGGACAGGGGAATTCACCCCTCCACTTT.